The 26 T cell receptor beta chains presented below share a single source sample, sequenced in a study of shared clonotypes between healthy human individuals. TCRdb keeps only in-frame clones here, not all; method: immunoSEQ multiplex PCR. Here the sample spans a few hundred thousand clones, around 78% being singletons. The source material was PBMCs. All receptors derive from a middle-aged woman in good health. Some clones in this sample may be carry-over from other donors' samples.

Only one count was recorded for this clone. The chain has TRBV4-3 and TRBJ1-1, with D possibly being TRBD1 (5 bases). Germline V lookup: CDR1 LGHNA, CDR2 YSLEER. The CDR3 has 15 residues. Trimming removed 1 base at V and 3 bases at J, with 12 bases between. CDR3 loop: CASSQGGGGHTEAFF. The CDR3 DNA is TGCGCCAGCAGCCAAGGTGGGGGTGGGCACACTGAAGCTTTCTTT.

This chain links TRBV5-5 with TRBJ2-1; D may be TRBD2 (6 bases). The CDR3 is made up of 17 amino acids. V shed 1 base and J shed 0 bases, with 14 bases lying between them. Germline V CDR1 and CDR2: SGHKS, YYEKEE (reference sequence). The DNA for the CDR3 is TGTGCCAGCAGCTTGATTAAGGGACTGAGCTCCTACAATGAGCAGTTCTTC. It translates to CASSLIKGLSSYNEQFF.

This chain joins TRBV7-8 and TRBJ1-1; the match to TRBD1 covers 9 bases. J gave up 1 base and V 4 bases, and 4 bases lay outside the gene matches. The germline gives CDR1 SGHVS, CDR2 FQNEAQ. The CDR3 consists of 15 residues. Written as DNA, the CDR3 is TGTGCCAGCAGCTCATACAGGGGGCGGAACACTGAAGCTTTCTTT. Protein: CASSSYRGRNTEAFF.

This clone has only one observation. The chain combines TRBV7-2 with TRBJ2-6; D is unclear. The V gene's germline CDR1 is SGHTA and CDR2 FQGNSA. V was pared by 5 bases and J by 2 bases, with 13 bases between. This CDR3 region has 16 residues. CDR3 bases: TGTGCCAGCAGCCCCGCGCCGGGTACTGGGGCCAACGTCCTGACTTTC. Protein sequence: CASSPAPGTGANVLTF.

To note about this clone: The same CDR3 is also encoded by other DNA sequences in this sample. The chain has TRBV20-1 and TRBJ2-5; D is uncertain. Trimming pared 3 bases from V and 4 bases from J, leaving 6 bases between. Germline-derived CDR1 and CDR2 are DFQATT and SNEGSKA (reference sequence). The CDR3 is made up of 11 amino acids. CDR3 DNA: TGCAGTGCTAGTTTCCTAGAGACCCAGTACTTC. Its translation: CSASFLETQYF.

The chain has TRBV5-1 and TRBJ2-1, with D possibly matching TRBD2 (6 bases). The CDR3 loop spans 15 amino acids. V lost 5 bases and J 0 bases, leaving 12 bases between the germline ends. Germline loops: CDR1 SGHRS, CDR2 YFSETQ. CDR3 DNA: TGCGCCAGCAGTTCATCCGGGAGCTCCTACAATGAGCAGTTCTTC. Its translation is CASSSSGSSYNEQFF.

The rearrangement joins TRBV23-1 to TRBJ2-1; perhaps D is TRBD1 or TRBD2 (5 bases each). TRBV23-1 is classed as an ORF, of uncertain function. The germline V and J ends were trimmed by 8 bases and 8 bases, with 13 bases remaining between them. The CDR3 has 12 amino acids. CDR3 sequence: CASVNGTHEQFF. In DNA form, the CDR3 reads TGCGCCAGCGTCAACGGGACGCATGAGCAGTTCTTC.

V usage is TRBV29-1 and J usage is TRBJ2-4; possible D gene TRBD2, 5 bases. The germline V gene encodes CDR1 SQVTM and CDR2 ANQGSEA. CDR3 length: 11 amino acids. V lost 1 base and J lost 9, with 7 bases in between. CDR3 nucleotides: TGCAGCGTTGAAGTTCGGGGCATTCAGTACTTC. Protein product: CSVEVRGIQYF. The variable domain in full, with the rest retrieved from reference TRBV29-1 and TRBJ2-4, is SAVISQKPSRDICQRGTSLTIQCQVDSQVTMMFWYRQQPGQSLTLIATANQGSEATYESGFVIDKFPISRPNLTFSTLTVSNMSPEDSSIYLCSVEVRGIQYFGAGTRLSVL.

The chain recombines TRBV27 with TRBJ2-7; D unresolved. This CDR3 is 15 amino acids long. In germline, CDR1 is MNHEY, CDR2 SMNVEV (reference sequence). Trimming left V 8 bases short and J 0 bases short, with 17 bases between. The CDR3 here is CASLETAGVSYEQYF. CDR3 DNA: TGTGCCAGCCTTGAAACGGCAGGCGTCTCCTACGAGCAGTACTTC.

The table lists this clone with a few counts. The chain carries TRBV5-1 and TRBJ2-2; the D is unclear. The CDR3 length is 16 residues. Trimming removed 3 bases from V and 4 bases from J, with 16 bases in between. From germline, CDR1 is SGHRS and CDR2 YFSETQ. CDR3 in DNA: TGCGCCAGCAGCTACCCCGGGCACGAAGGCACCGGGGAGCTGTTTTTT. It translates to CASSYPGHEGTGELFF.

The table lists this clone with many counts. The rearrangement links TRBV6-4 to TRBJ2-1, with 10 bases aligning to TRBD2. This CDR3 has 15 amino acids. CDR1 is MRHNA, CDR2 SNTAGT, per germline. V shed 2 bases, J shed 6 bases, and the junction held 4 bases outside the gene matches. Here the CDR3 reads CASSDLAGAGNEQFF. The CDR3 nucleotides read TGTGCCAGCAGTGACCTAGCGGGAGCGGGCAATGAGCAGTTCTTC.

The sample holds one count of this clone. The gene calls are TRBV29-1 and TRBJ2-4, with a weak D call TRBD2 (6 bases). Trimming cost V 4 bases and J 8 bases, with 18 bases left between them. CDR3 length: 14 residues. Germline assignment: CDR1 SQVTM and CDR2 ANQGSEA. This chain's CDR3 is CSVGLDSSGDIQYF. CDR3 coding DNA: TGCAGCGTTGGTCTTGACAGTTCGGGGGACATTCAGTACTTC.

The rearrangement links TRBV5-1 to TRBJ1-3, with a possible D match to TRBD1 (5 bases). Germline assignment: CDR1 SGHRS and CDR2 YFSETQ. The CDR3 extends over 15 amino acids. Trimming took off 3 bases at V and 4 bases at J, with 14 bases between the two ends. The CDR3 protein is CASSSQGLLGNTIYF. CDR3 nucleotides: TGCGCCAGCAGCTCGCAGGGACTATTGGGAAACACCATATATTTT. The whole variable domain, remainder taken from reference TRBV5-1 and TRBJ1-3, is KAGVTQTPRYLIKTRGQQVTLSCSPISGHRSVSWYQQTPGQGLQFLFEYFSETQRNKGNFPGRFSGRQFSNSRSEMNVSTLELGDSALYLCASSSQGLLGNTIYFGEGSWLTVV.

The chain is built from TRBV5-1 and TRBJ1-2; D is uncertain. Trimming shortened V by 0 bases and J by 0 bases, and 9 bases separated the two germline ends. The germline CDR1 and CDR2 sequences are SGHRS and YFSETQ. The CDR3 is made up of 15 amino acids. CDR3 residues: CASSLDYGANYGYTF. As DNA, the CDR3 is TGCGCCAGCAGCTTGGACTATGGAGCTAACTATGGCTACACCTTC.

This clone was detected only a few times. The J gene is TRBJ1-1, the V gene TRBV14; D is unclear. In germline, CDR1 is SGHDN, CDR2 FVKESK. The CDR3 has 14 residues. The V and J ends lost 4 bases and 3 bases respectively, with 12 bases between them. The CDR3 spells CASSPQKWDTEAFF. The CDR3 DNA reads TGTGCCAGCAGCCCGCAAAAATGGGACACTGAAGCTTTCTTT.

The chain has TRBV28 and TRBJ2-3, with 7 bases fitting TRBD1. Germline V gene sequence: CDR1 MDHEN, CDR2 SYDVKM. Trimming removed 3 bases from V and 5 bases from J; junction bases left unmatched: 5. This CDR3 is 14 amino acids long. The CDR3 sequence: CASSLTGQKDTQYF. The CDR3 DNA reads TGTGCCAGCAGTTTGACAGGGCAAAAAGATACGCAGTATTTT.

J is TRBJ1-1 and V is TRBV2; a weak D match, TRBD1 (5 bases). The germline V and J ends were trimmed by 7 bases and 7 bases, with 10 bases remaining between them. The CDR3 runs 11 residues. Germline lookup yields CDR1 SNHLY and CDR2 FYNNEI. CDR3 bases: TGTGCCAGCACCAGGGAGGGTGAAGCTTTCTTT. As protein: CASTREGEAFF.

This clone was seen ten or more times. The chain couples TRBV2 to TRBJ2-7, with a tentative D call TRBD2 (6 bases). The V end was cut by 3 bases, the J end by 0 bases, with 12 bases between. Germline V gene sequence: CDR1 SNHLY, CDR2 FYNNEI. The CDR3 has 15 amino acids. CDR3 DNA: TGTGCCAGCAGTGATGGAGGGTACCACTCCTACGAGCAGTACTTC. It codes for CASSDGGYHSYEQYF. Using reference TRBV2 and TRBJ2-7 for the parts outside the CDR3, the full variable domain is EPEVTQTPSHQVTQMGQEVILRCVPISNHLYFYWYRQILGQKVEFLVSFYNNEISEKSEIFDDQFSVERPDGSNFTLKIRSTKLEDSAMYFCASSDGGYHSYEQYFGPGTRLTVT.

The genes are TRBV2 and TRBJ1-2; TRBD1 matches at 7 bases. Germline lookup yields CDR1 SNHLY and CDR2 FYNNEI. The CDR3 runs 14 residues. Germline trimming cut 4 bases from V and 4 bases from J; bases unmatched to any gene: 6. CDR3 protein: CASSAQGDGYGYTF. In nucleotides, the CDR3 is TGTGCCAGCAGTGCCCAGGGGGATGGCTATGGCTACACCTTC.

The chain uses TRBV30 and TRBJ1-2; D gene unclear. The V gene lost 2 bases and the J gene lost 4 bases, with 8 bases spanning the gap. The germline V gene encodes CDR1 GTSNPN and CDR2 SVGIG (reference sequence). The CDR3 extends over 12 amino acids. In DNA, the CDR3 is TGTGCCTGGAGTTCGTGGAGCTATGGCTACACCTTC. It is translated as CAWSSWSYGYTF.

This clone has a single count. V usage is TRBV6-1 and J usage is TRBJ2-2; no reliable D call. The CDR3 has 15 amino acids. Trimming shortened V by 2 bases and J by 3 bases, and 10 bases separated the two germline ends. Per the germline V gene, CDR1 is MNHNS and CDR2 is SASEGT. CDR3 DNA: TGTGCCAGCAGTGAAAGTATATTGGACACCGGGGAGCTGTTTTTT. This codes for CASSESILDTGELFF.

This rearrangement joins TRBV5-4 to TRBJ1-4, with 7 bases identical to TRBD1. Unmatched junction bases numbered 6, after V lost 0 bases and J lost 7 bases. The CDR3 consists of 15 residues. Looked up from germline, CDR1 is SGHNT and CDR2 is YYREEE (reference sequence). The CDR3 nucleotides are TGTGCCAGCAGCTTGGCCAGACAGGGCGGTGAAAAACTGTTTTTT. This sequence encodes CASSLARQGGEKLFF. The variable domain in full, completed from reference TRBV5-4 and TRBJ1-4, reads ETGVTQSPTHLIKTRGQQVTLRCSSQSGHNTVSWYQQALGQGPQFIFQYYREEENGRGNFPPRFSGLQFPNYSSELNVNALELDDSALYLCASSLARQGGEKLFFGSGTQLSVL.

This clone turned up a few times. V is TRBV7-9 and J is TRBJ2-3; D might be TRBD2 (6 bases). Germline V gene lookup returns CDR1 SEHNR and CDR2 FQNEAQ (reference sequence). The CDR3 runs to 15 residues. V was pared by 1 base and J by 0 bases, with 8 bases between. The CDR3 sequence is CASSLEEGSTDTQYF. The CDR3 DNA sequence: TGTGCCAGCAGCTTAGAGGAGGGTAGCACAGATACGCAGTATTTT.

J is TRBJ2-5 and V is TRBV28; 7 bases line up with TRBD2. Per the germline V gene, CDR1 is MDHEN and CDR2 is SYDVKM. J was trimmed by 0 bases and V by 5 bases; bases with no gene match: 6. The CDR3 contains 15 residues. The CDR3 spells CASSPLSGNQETQYF. The CDR3 coding sequence is TGTGCCAGCAGTCCCCTGAGCGGGAACCAAGAGACCCAGTACTTC.

The chain carries TRBV18 and TRBJ2-5; D gene uncertain. The germline gives CDR1 KGHSH, CDR2 LQKENI. This CDR3 is built from 17 residues. V shed 1 base and J shed 5 bases, with 20 bases lying between them. The CDR3 loop reads CASSPLSQLDVGETQYF. The CDR3 DNA reads as TGTGCCAGCTCACCACTTTCCCAACTGGACGTAGGCGAGACCCAGTACTTC.

The CDR3 sequence is CASSPTIAGQGELFF. The CDR3 nucleotides read TGTGCCAGCAGCCCCACCATCGCGGGACAGGGGGAGCTGTTTTTT. This rearrangement joins TRBV9 to TRBJ2-2; TRBD1 might be the D (7 bases). The V and J ends lost 4 bases and 8 bases respectively, with 18 bases between them. Germline loops: CDR1 SGDLS, CDR2 YYNGEE. This CDR3 is 15 amino acids long.